This T cell receptor (beta chain) is from a study of T cell responses to AZD1222 COVID-19 vaccine. Study background: Second-dose schedules of about 4 or about 12 weeks were combined. Findings of the study overall: Donors were largely white British and mainly female; clonal diversity was possibly underestimated.

Produced via immunoSEQ multiplex PCR; TCRdb's table is partial and in-frame only. The data show around 130,000 clones, with roughly nine tenths seen just once and about 5.3% held by the top ten. This clone was seen once. Its specificity is not known. The sample here was peripheral blood, taken on day 0 of AZD1222 vaccination. The receptor was isolated from an adult in good health.

The CDR3 DNA sequence: TGTGCCAGCAGCTCATTCGTGGGTTACGAGCAGTACTTC. This sequence encodes CASSSFVGYEQYF. The V gene is TRBV5-6, the J gene TRBJ2-7; no clear D gene. V lost 3 bases and J lost 4, with 11 bases in between. This CDR3 is built from 13 residues. The V gene's germline CDR1 is SGHDT and CDR2 YYEEEE.